Presented here are 23 T cell receptor beta chains from one specimen sequenced in a study of blood T cells in healthy people across ages. Using a J-beta primer mix together with a sample-barcoded 5' primer, a second PCR was run for roughly 7 to 12 cycles. MiXCR, run by TCRdb on the 5' RACE reads, gives a single entry per CDR3 protein. The table records about 1.1 million distinct CDR3 sequences, more than 30% of them present only once. Sequencing was performed on blood. These receptor sequences come from a man between 18 and 29 years old in good health.

The chain employs TRBV20-1 and TRBJ2-6; D is unclear. This CDR3 has 13 amino acids. Germline loops: CDR1 DFQATT, CDR2 SNEGSKA (reference sequence). V lost 2 bases to trimming and J lost 0 bases, with 2 bases between them. The CDR3 loop reads CSARRSGANVLTF. The DNA of the CDR3 is TGCAGTGCTAGACGCTCTGGGGCCAACGTCCTGACTTTC.

The chain links TRBV9 to TRBJ1-2; possibly TRBD1 for D (6 bases). In germline, CDR1 is SGDLS, CDR2 YYNGEE. Trimming took 0 bases from V and 8 from J, leaving 11 bases between them. The CDR3 loop spans 13 amino acids. In DNA form, the CDR3 reads TGTGCCAGCAGCGTAGTGGGGGGCGAGGGCTACACCTTC. It codes for CASSVVGGEGYTF.

Points on this clonotype: Its ends do not fully match the called genes, so a read error is possible. The chain recombines TRBV6-2 or TRBV6-3 with TRBJ2-3; 8 positions agree with TRBD1. Germline CDR1 and CDR2: MNHEY and SVGEGT. The CDR3 sequence is 15 residues long. CDR3 sequence (DNA): TGTGCCAGCAGCCTCAGGACAGGGACCACACATACGCAGTATTTT. Translated: CASSLRTGTTHTQYF.

The chain employs TRBV7-2 and TRBJ1-5, with 9 bases aligning to TRBD1. Per the germline V gene, CDR1 is SGHTA and CDR2 is FQGNSA. The CDR3 contains 14 residues. The trim removed 5 bases at V and 5 bases at J, leaving 4 bases unmatched. CDR3 sequence (DNA): TGTGCCAGCAGCCCTAGACAGGGGGATCAGCCCCAGCATTTT. It yields the protein CASSPRQGDQPQHF.

This chain uses TRBV3-1 with TRBJ2-3, with D possibly being TRBD2 (5 bases). The CDR3 length is 14 residues. V lost 4 bases and J lost 3, with 11 bases in between. CDR1 and CDR2 (germline): LGHDT, YNNKEL (reference sequence). CDR3 protein: CASSPPERTDTQYF. The CDR3 DNA follows: TGTGCCAGCAGCCCTCCTGAGCGGACAGATACGCAGTATTTT.

This clonotype was detected only once. The J gene is TRBJ1-1, the V gene TRBV2, with D uncertain. Trimming took off 7 bases at V and 5 bases at J, with 14 bases between the two ends. This CDR3 has 13 amino acids. The germline V gene encodes CDR1 SNHLY and CDR2 FYNNEI. In nucleotides, the CDR3 is TGTGCCAGCAAGCTGGGTTTGGAAACTGAAGCTTTCTTT. This encodes CASKLGLETEAFF.

Comments on this clonotype: The germline gene is not matched at one end of the junction; a read error may be the cause. This sequence joins TRBV11-2 and TRBJ1-1; 8 nucleotides align to TRBD1. This CDR3 has 15 amino acids. CDR1 and CDR2 from the germline V gene are SGHAT and FQNNGV. The CDR3 DNA follows: TGTGCCAGCAGCGGTAGACAGGGGTGGAACACCGAAGCTTTCTTT. Amino acid sequence: CASSGRQGWNTEAFF.

The V call is TRBV4-3, the J call TRBJ1-3; the D is unclear. V was cut by 2 bases and J by 4 bases, with 12 bases left in between. CDR1 is LGHNA, CDR2 YSLEER, per germline. This CDR3 region has 15 residues. CDR3 residues: CASSQSWESGNTIYF. CDR3 sequence (DNA): TGCGCCAGCAGCCAAAGCTGGGAGAGCGGAAACACCATATATTTT.

The V and J genes are TRBV6-1 and TRBJ2-7, with D perhaps matching TRBD1 or TRBD2 (5 bases each). Trimming pared 9 bases from V and 2 bases from J, leaving 14 bases between. This CDR3 contains 13 residues. The germline CDR1 and CDR2 sequences are MNHNS and SASEGT. The CDR3 nucleotides read TGTGCCAGTGAACGGGACGTAACCTACGAGCAGTACTTC. Protein product: CASERDVTYEQYF.

V and J are TRBV5-1 and TRBJ2-1; D is unclear. Between the trimmed V and J ends, which lost 10 bases and 6 bases, there was a span of 17 bases. Germline CDR1 is SGHRS and CDR2 is YFSETQ. CDR3 size: 13 residues. CDR3 in amino acids: CAGNPDHLNEQFF. The CDR3, as DNA: TGCGCCGGCAATCCGGATCACCTCAATGAGCAGTTCTTC.

The chain links TRBV11-2 to TRBJ2-3; TRBD2 aligns across 12 bases. This CDR3 spans 20 amino acids. After removal of 2 bases from V and 0 bases from J, the junction contained 12 bases not matched to a gene. CDR1 is SGHAT, CDR2 FQNNGV, per germline. For the CDR3, the DNA is TGTGCCAGCAGCTTAATGAGACTAGCGGGGGCCGGCGCAAGCACAGATACGCAGTATTTT. Its translation is CASSLMRLAGAGASTDTQYF.

This clonotype has more than one count but fewer than ten. V usage is TRBV6-2 or TRBV6-3 and J usage is TRBJ1-5; D unresolved. V was clipped by 0 bases and J by 7 bases, with 16 bases between them. Germline V gene lookup returns CDR1 MNHEY and CDR2 SVGEGT. CDR3 length equals 16 residues. As DNA, the CDR3 is TGTGCCAGCAGTTACTCGGGTCAGATTGGGGTGCAGCCCCAGCATTTT. It is translated as CASSYSGQIGVQPQHF.

A few counts support this clonotype. This chain joins TRBV2 and TRBJ1-1; 7 bases are a match to TRBD1. The CDR3 totals 16 residues. The trim removed 6 bases at V and 1 base at J, leaving 11 bases unmatched. Germline V CDR1 and CDR2: SNHLY, FYNNEI. CDR3 nucleotide sequence: TGTGCCAGCAGAGCAACAGGGGTTTTTAGGAACACTGAAGCTTTCTTT. As protein: CASRATGVFRNTEAFF. The whole variable domain, remainder taken from reference TRBV2 and TRBJ1-1, is EPEVTQTPSHQVTQMGQEVILRCVPISNHLYFYWYRQILGQKVEFLVSFYNNEISEKSEIFDDQFSVERPDGSNFTLKIRSTKLEDSAMYFCASRATGVFRNTEAFFGQGTRLTVV.

This chain joins TRBV19 and TRBJ1-5, with D perhaps matching TRBD1 (5 bases). The CDR3 length is 14 residues. Germline lookup yields CDR1 LNHDA and CDR2 SQIVND (reference sequence). The V and J ends lost 3 bases and 2 bases respectively, with 8 bases between them. The CDR3 DNA sequence: TGTGCCAGTAGTATGCCGACAGGCAATCAGCCCCAGCATTTT. It is translated as CASSMPTGNQPQHF.

The J gene is TRBJ2-1, the V gene TRBV5-6, with D perhaps matching TRBD2 (6 bases). The CDR3 runs 20 residues. The germline gives CDR1 SGHDT, CDR2 YYEEEE. V was shortened by 0 bases and J by 0 bases, with 22 bases between the two germline ends. The CDR3 loop is CASSLGSLGGDKPSYNEQFF. The CDR3 DNA reads TGTGCCAGCAGCTTGGGCAGCCTAGGCGGGGATAAGCCCTCCTACAATGAGCAGTTCTTC.

V and J are TRBV20-1 and TRBJ1-2, with TRBD1 as a possible D gene (5 bases). The CDR3 covers 13 residues. Trimming stripped 2 bases from V and 8 bases from J, with 15 bases between. Germline CDR1 reads DFQATT; CDR2 reads SNEGSKA (reference sequence). The CDR3 nucleotides read TGCAGTGCTAGATGGCCAGGGTTGGGCGGCTACACCTTC. The encoded protein is CSARWPGLGGYTF.

This clonotype was counted between two and nine times. The rearrangement joins TRBV2 to TRBJ2-2; 9 nucleotides line up with TRBD1. Germline loops: CDR1 SNHLY, CDR2 FYNNEI. The CDR3 has 14 residues. J was trimmed by 2 bases and V by 6 bases; bases with no gene match: 1. In DNA, the CDR3 is TGTGCCAGCAGACAGGGGGCAAACACCGGGGAGCTGTTTTTT. Protein sequence: CASRQGANTGELFF.

The J gene is TRBJ1-2, the V gene TRBV20-1; perhaps TRBD1 as D (5 bases). Germline-derived CDR1 and CDR2 are DFQATT and SNEGSKA (reference sequence). This CDR3 region has 14 residues. The V end lost 1 base, the J end lost 2 bases, and 11 bases lay between the germline ends. The CDR3 DNA follows: TGCAGTGCTAGAGCCGACGACAGAAACTATGGCTACACCTTC. It translates to CSARADDRNYGYTF.

This clonotype showed up just a few times. The chain joins TRBV28 to TRBJ1-2; D is possibly TRBD1 (5 bases). The CDR3 runs 15 residues. CDR1 and CDR2 from the germline V gene are MDHEN and SYDVKM. V was clipped by 6 bases and J by 0 bases, with 14 bases between them. The CDR3 coding sequence is TGTGCCAGCAGCCCCGTGGGGGGGGCTAACTATGGCTACACCTTC. Its translation: CASSPVGGANYGYTF.

This clonotype appeared a few times. The chain links TRBV9 to TRBJ2-5; 8 bases align to TRBD2. In germline, CDR1 is SGDLS, CDR2 YYNGEE. Losses at the gene ends were 4 bases for V and 7 bases for J; bases not matched to a gene: 24. This CDR3 is built from 19 residues. The CDR3 region is CASSPEPVFGAGVGGTQYF. As DNA, the CDR3 is TGTGCCAGCAGCCCAGAGCCAGTGTTCGGAGCGGGGGTTGGAGGGACCCAGTACTTC.

V and J are TRBV12-3 or TRBV12-4 and TRBJ1-4; D is unresolved. Trimming removed 6 bases at V and 6 bases at J, with 17 bases between. The CDR3 loop spans 15 amino acids. The CDR3 DNA follows: TGTGCCAGCAGCTTCACTCGGAGGGTGGATGAAAAACTGTTTTTT. Amino acids: CASSFTRRVDEKLFF.

This clonotype was seen at least ten times. This chain connects TRBV12-3 or TRBV12-4 to TRBJ2-7; D gene ambiguous. The CDR3 contains 12 residues. Trimming stripped 3 bases from V and 3 bases from J, with 6 bases between. The DNA of the CDR3 is TGTGCCAGCAGTTTGGTGGTCTACGAGCAGTACTTC. Translation: CASSLVVYEQYF.

This clonotype was recorded once. This chain links TRBV7-9 with TRBJ1-4, with D possibly being TRBD1 (5 bases). The V gene lost 1 base and the J gene lost 5 bases, with 11 bases spanning the gap. The CDR3 has 15 amino acids. CDR1 is SEHNR and CDR2 is FQNEAQ in the germline V gene (reference sequence). In nucleotides, the CDR3 is TGTGCCAGCAGCTTAGAACAGGTGTTCAATGAAAAACTGTTTTTT. This encodes CASSLEQVFNEKLFF.